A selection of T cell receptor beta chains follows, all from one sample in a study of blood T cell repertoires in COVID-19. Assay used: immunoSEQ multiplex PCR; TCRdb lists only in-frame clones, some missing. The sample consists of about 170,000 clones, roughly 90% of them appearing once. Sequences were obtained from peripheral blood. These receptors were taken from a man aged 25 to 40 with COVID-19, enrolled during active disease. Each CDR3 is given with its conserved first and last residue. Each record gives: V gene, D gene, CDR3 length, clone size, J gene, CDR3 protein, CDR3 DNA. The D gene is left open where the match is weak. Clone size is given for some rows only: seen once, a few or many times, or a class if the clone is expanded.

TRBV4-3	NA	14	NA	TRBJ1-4	CASSRSRTNEKLFF	TGCGCCAGCAGCCGTAGCCGAACTAATGAAAAACTGTTTTTT
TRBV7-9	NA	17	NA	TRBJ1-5	CASSLEGGADSNQPQHF	TGTGCCAGCAGCTTAGAAGGGGGGGCCGATAGCAATCAGCCCCAGCATTTT
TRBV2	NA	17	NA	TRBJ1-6	CASTPGTRRSYNSPLHF	TGTGCCAGCACCCCGGGTACCCGGCGCTCCTATAATTCACCCCTCCACTTT
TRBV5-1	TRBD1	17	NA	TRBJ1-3	CASRLRQGWNSGNTIYF	TGCGCCAGCAGACTAAGACAGGGATGGAACTCTGGAAACACCATATATTTT
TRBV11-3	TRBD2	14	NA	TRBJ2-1	CASSLTSGSNEQFF	TGTGCCAGCAGCTTAACTAGCGGGAGCAATGAGCAGTTCTTC
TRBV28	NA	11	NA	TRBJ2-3	CASITGDTQYF	TGTGCCAGCATTACGGGGGATACGCAGTATTTT
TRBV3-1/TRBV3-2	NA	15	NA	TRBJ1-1	CASSRPGEANTEAFF	TGTGCCAGCAGCCGACCGGGGGAGGCGAACACTGAAGCTTTCTTT
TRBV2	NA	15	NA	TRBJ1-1	CASSGAELMNTEAFF	TGTGCCAGCAGTGGGGCAGAATTAATGAACACTGAAGCTTTCTTT
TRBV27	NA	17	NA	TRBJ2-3	CASSLRQATQFTDTQYF	TGTGCCAGCAGTTTACGACAGGCTACTCAGTTCACAGATACGCAGTATTTT
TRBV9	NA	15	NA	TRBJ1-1	CASSVRGERGTEAFF	TGTGCCAGCAGCGTACGGGGGGAAAGGGGCACTGAAGCTTTCTTT
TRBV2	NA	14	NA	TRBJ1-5	CASSEGRGGQPQHF	TGTGCCAGCAGTGAGGGTAGGGGTGGACAGCCCCAGCATTTT
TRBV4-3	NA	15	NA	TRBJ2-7	CASSQDPGYSYEQYF	TGCGCCAGCAGCCAAGATCCGGGATACTCCTACGAGCAGTACTTC
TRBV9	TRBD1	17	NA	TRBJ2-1	CASSARGTGGPGNEQFF	TGTGCCAGCAGCGCGAGAGGGACAGGGGGCCCTGGGAATGAGCAGTTCTTC
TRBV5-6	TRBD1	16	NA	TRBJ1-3	CASSLVDRNSGNTIYF	TGTGCCAGCAGCTTGGTGGACAGGAACTCTGGAAACACCATATATTTT
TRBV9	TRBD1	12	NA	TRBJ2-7	CASSGDSYEQYF	TGTGCCAGCAGCGGGGACAGCTACGAGCAGTACTTC
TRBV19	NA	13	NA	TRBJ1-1	CASSISRNTEAFF	TGTGCCAGTAGTATCTCCAGGAACACTGAAGCTTTCTTT
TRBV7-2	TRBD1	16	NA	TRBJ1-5	CASSPTGTAKGQPQHF	TGTGCCAGCAGCCCTACCGGGACAGCAAAGGGACAGCCCCAGCATTTT
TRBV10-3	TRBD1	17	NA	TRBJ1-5	CAISPGTGGYSNQPQHF	TGTGCCATCAGCCCTGGGACAGGGGGCTATAGCAATCAGCCCCAGCATTTT
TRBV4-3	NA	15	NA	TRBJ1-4	CASSLIFEKREKLFF	TGCGCCAGCAGCCTTATATTTGAAAAGAGAGAAAAACTGTTTTTT
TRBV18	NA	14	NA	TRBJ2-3	CASSPPRGTDTQYF	TGTGCCAGCTCACCACCGCGGGGAACAGATACGCAGTATTTT
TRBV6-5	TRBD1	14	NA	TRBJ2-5	CASSRWTGGETQYF	TGTGCCAGCAGTCGTTGGACAGGGGGAGAGACCCAGTACTTC
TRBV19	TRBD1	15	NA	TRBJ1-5	CASSVRTGNNQPQHF	TGTGCCAGTAGTGTCCGGACAGGAAACAATCAGCCCCAGCATTTT
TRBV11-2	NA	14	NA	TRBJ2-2	CASSPTRVAGELFF	TGTGCCAGCAGCCCCACACGGGTGGCCGGGGAGCTGTTTTTT
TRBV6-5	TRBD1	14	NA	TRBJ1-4	CAGPKGQGREKLFF	TGTGCCGGCCCTAAAGGACAGGGACGAGAAAAACTGTTTTTT
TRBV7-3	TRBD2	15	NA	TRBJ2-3	CASSFLAGSTDTQYF	TGTGCCAGCAGCTTCCTAGCGGGGAGCACAGATACGCAGTATTTT
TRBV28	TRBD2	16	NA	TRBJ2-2	CASSRLAGSNTGELFF	TGTGCCAGCAGTCGTTTAGCGGGCTCGAACACCGGGGAGCTGTTTTTT
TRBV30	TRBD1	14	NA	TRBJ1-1	CAWSTGTGRTEAFF	TGTGCCTGGAGTACAGGGACAGGGAGGACTGAAGCTTTCTTT
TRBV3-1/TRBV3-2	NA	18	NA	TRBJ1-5	CASSHGTPGRVYNQPQHF	TGTGCCAGCAGCCATGGGACGCCAGGGAGGGTCTACAATCAGCCCCAGCATTTT
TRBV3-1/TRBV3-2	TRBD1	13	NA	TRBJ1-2	CASSQDRDHGYTF	TGTGCCAGCAGCCAGGACAGGGATCATGGCTACACCTTC
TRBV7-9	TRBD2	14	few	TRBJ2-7	CASSSGTSFAEQYF	TGTGCCAGCAGCTCCGGGACTAGTTTTGCCGAGCAGTACTTC
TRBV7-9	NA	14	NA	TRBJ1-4	CASSSRQPNEKLFF	TGTGCCAGCAGCTCGCGACAGCCTAATGAAAAACTGTTTTTT
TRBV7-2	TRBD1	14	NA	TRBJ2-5	CASSRGQGGETQYF	TGTGCCAGCAGCCGTGGACAGGGTGGGGAGACCCAGTACTTC
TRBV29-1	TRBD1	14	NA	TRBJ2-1	CSVWTGQAINEQFF	TGCAGCGTCTGGACAGGTCAAGCGATTAATGAGCAGTTCTTC